This is a list of T cell receptor beta chains from one sample in a study of blood T cells in healthy people across ages. TCRdb ran MiXCR on the 5' RACE reads and lists one entry per CDR3 protein. The sample shows 750,000 to 1,000,000 distinct CDR3 sequences, approximately 32% of them seen only once. This same sample was also part of a study on T cells of mothers and their children.

Specimen: blood. These receptors came from a middle-aged woman in good health. The conserved cysteine and the conserved F or W are not part of the CDR3 here.

v_gene: TRBV10-3; CDR3aa: AISVADTYEQY
v_gene: TRBV9; CDR3aa: ASSVAPTGTGELF
v_gene: TRBV3-1; CDR3aa: ASSLTQTRGQETQY
v_gene: TRBV5-1; CDR3aa: ASSLGGDYDEQY
v_gene: TRBV20-1; CDR3aa: SAPGTSGDTQY
v_gene: TRBV6-2/TRBV6-3; CDR3aa: ASSYGSWDEQY
v_gene: TRBV20-1; CDR3aa: SARALRGMNTEAF
v_gene: TRBV5-1; CDR3aa: ASSLVSDGQF
v_gene: TRBV20-1; CDR3aa: SAARQGEQY
v_gene: TRBV27; CDR3aa: ASSLTGLYNEQF
v_gene: TRBV29-1; CDR3aa: SVERGGLWDNEQF
v_gene: TRBV11-1; CDR3aa: ASSPRWTSGGAHEQF
v_gene: TRBV7-8; CDR3aa: TSSFSRLLSYEQY
v_gene: TRBV6-4; CDR3aa: ASSDGQGARYTQY
v_gene: TRBV9; CDR3aa: ASSAHRGKNTEAF
v_gene: TRBV20-1; CDR3aa: SARWEVRGYT
v_gene: TRBV6-5; CDR3aa: ASSYAGSSYNSPLH
v_gene: TRBV12-3/TRBV12-4; CDR3aa: ASSSRTSGGHNEQF
v_gene: TRBV5-1; CDR3aa: ASSSGTGEAF
v_gene: TRBV15; CDR3aa: ATSRGAGAPYEQF
v_gene: TRBV10-3; CDR3aa: AISESRAGGVNNEQY
v_gene: TRBV28; CDR3aa: ASSRPLADTQY
v_gene: TRBV7-2; CDR3aa: ASRKDRNTEAF
v_gene: TRBV7-7; CDR3aa: ASSLGRGFYNEQF
v_gene: TRBV4-3; CDR3aa: ASSQELWEGLANTEAF
v_gene: TRBV7-2; CDR3aa: ASSLEAGIAKNIQY
v_gene: TRBV12-3/TRBV12-4; CDR3aa: ASSSNRGLAYEQY
v_gene: TRBV4-2; CDR3aa: ASSQEGGGPPGNEQF
v_gene: TRBV9; CDR3aa: ASSVGSFQANYGYT
v_gene: TRBV9; CDR3aa: ASSVKGQANSPLH
v_gene: TRBV28; CDR3aa: ASKTSGTRGEAQY
v_gene: TRBV24-1; CDR3aa: ATRDSNTDTQY
v_gene: TRBV7-2; CDR3aa: ASSLRGGGIETQY
v_gene: TRBV7-2; CDR3aa: ASSARAGGLDTQY
v_gene: TRBV5-1; CDR3aa: ASSLGTAENYGYT
v_gene: TRBV6-6; CDR3aa: ASTGQSGEKLF
v_gene: TRBV6-1; CDR3aa: ASSERRTGTEQY
v_gene: TRBV24-1; CDR3aa: ATSDFTGSAPNEQF
v_gene: TRBV20-1; CDR3aa: SARDPGQGSSEAF
v_gene: TRBV25-1; CDR3aa: ASRVGGTSVSSSTDTQY
v_gene: TRBV7-8; CDR3aa: ASSPGPSYNEQY
v_gene: TRBV7-2; CDR3aa: ASRNTRNLYGYT
v_gene: TRBV3-1; CDR3aa: ASSHTPGANEKLF
v_gene: TRBV9; CDR3aa: ASTPGLGANYGYT
v_gene: TRBV2; CDR3aa: ANKNRDIEAF
v_gene: TRBV5-1; CDR3aa: ASSRGDYNEQY
v_gene: TRBV7-9; CDR3aa: ASSSGQQGNEKLF
v_gene: TRBV11-2; CDR3aa: ASSLLPGGYT
v_gene: TRBV7-2; CDR3aa: ASSLGSPDRMGQNIQY
v_gene: TRBV29-1; CDR3aa: SVVLNPNQPQH
v_gene: TRBV20-1; CDR3aa: SAPGTSGRDEQF
v_gene: TRBV5-1; CDR3aa: ASSGDGSEAF
v_gene: TRBV5-1; CDR3aa: ASATGTNYNSPLH
v_gene: TRBV24-1; CDR3aa: AASDRQRRQY
v_gene: TRBV7-9; CDR3aa: ASSLGLRDGVTDTQY
v_gene: TRBV4-1; CDR3aa: ASSQVLGSRDEQF
v_gene: TRBV7-2; CDR3aa: ASRTTSGTAETQY